The 25 T cell receptor beta chains below were found in one sample sequenced in a study of regulatory T cells in long-lasting Graves disease. HTBI primers from iRepertoire and Arm-PCR of CDR3 regions yielded the TCR beta libraries. MiXCR, run by TCRdb on the multiplex PCR reads, gives a single entry per CDR3 protein. The sample has under 450,000 distinct CDR3 sequences, 23% seen once. Time point of the sample: persistent/refractory GD, antithyroid drugs over 5 years with positive TRAb. PBMC RNA was the source of the TCR library. Sequenced here: peripheral blood mononuclear cells (PBMCs), sampled when the disease was refractory, from a patient treated with antithyroid drugs. Receptor source: a female donor with Graves disease.

The V call is TRBV10-3, the J call TRBJ1-3; D gene unclear. The CDR3 spans 13 residues. Germline loops: CDR1 ENHRY, CDR2 SYGVKD. V gave up 0 bases and J gave up 4 bases, with 4 bases separating them. The CDR3 nucleotides read TGTGCCATCAGTGAGTCCGGGGGAAACACCATATATTTT. Translated: CAISESGGNTIYF.

The chain uses TRBV7-2 and TRBJ1-2; D gene unclear. The V end lost 2 bases, the J end lost 3 bases, and 7 bases lay between the germline ends. This CDR3 contains 13 residues. Germline V gene sequence: CDR1 SGHTA, CDR2 FQGNSA. The CDR3 region has the DNA TGTGCCAGCAGCTTAAACCCAGACTATGGCTACACCTTC. Its protein product is CASSLNPDYGYTF.

Only a few counts were recorded for this clonotype. J is TRBJ1-5 and V is TRBV10-3, with D hard to call. The germline V gene has CDR1 ENHRY and CDR2 SYGVKD. Trimming removed 2 bases at V and 8 bases at J, with 4 bases between. This CDR3 contains 11 residues. In DNA, the CDR3 is TGTGCCATCAGTGAGGGGGAGCCCCAGCATTTT. Translated: CAISEGEPQHF.

Many counts were recorded for this clonotype. The V gene is TRBV20-1, the J gene TRBJ2-1; TRBD2 matches at 14 bases. Germline trimming cut 0 bases from V and 6 bases from J; bases unmatched to any gene: 1. The CDR3 runs 15 residues. Germline V lookup: CDR1 DFQATT, CDR2 SNEGSKA (reference sequence). The CDR3 coding sequence is TGCAGTGCTAGAGATGGGACTAGCGGGAGCAATGAGCAGTTCTTC. Translated, it gives CSARDGTSGSNEQFF.

This clonotype has more than one count but fewer than ten. The rearrangement joins TRBV5-1 to TRBJ1-1; D unclear. CDR3 length: 13 residues. The germline V and J ends were trimmed by 1 base and 1 base, with 5 bases remaining between them. Looked up from germline, CDR1 is SGHRS and CDR2 is YFSETQ. The CDR3 reads CASSLFTNTEAFF. The CDR3 DNA reads as TGCGCCAGCAGCTTGTTCACGAACACTGAAGCTTTCTTT.

The chain couples TRBV5-6 to TRBJ1-2; TRBD1 might be the D (5 bases). This CDR3 is built from 18 residues. Trimming took off 3 bases at V and 1 base at J, with 22 bases between the two ends. Looked up from germline, CDR1 is SGHDT and CDR2 is YYEEEE. CDR3 region: CASSWTKGRASSNYGYTF. As DNA, the CDR3 is TGTGCCAGCAGCTGGACCAAGGGGAGGGCCTCAAGTAACTATGGCTACACCTTC.

For this clonotype: A read error is likely, as this CDR3 ends without the conserved phenylalanine or tryptophan. The chain links TRBV7-9 to TRBJ2-5; D not resolved. V lost 5 bases, J lost 5 bases, and 6 bases lay in between. The CDR3 length is 11 residues. Germline-derived CDR1 and CDR2 are SEHNR and FQNEAQ (reference sequence). CDR3 nucleotide sequence: TGTGCCAGCAGCCTCAGTGAGACCCAGTACTCC. Residues: CASSLSETQYS.

This clonotype was seen a few times. V usage is TRBV19 and J usage is TRBJ2-5, with TRBD2 as a possible D gene (6 bases). The V gene lost 3 bases and the J gene lost 0 bases, with 20 bases spanning the gap. Germline loops: CDR1 LNHDA, CDR2 SQIVND (reference sequence). CDR3 length: 18 amino acids. The CDR3 region is CASSMSGMGLPYQETQYF. The CDR3 region has the DNA TGTGCCAGTAGTATGAGTGGAATGGGACTCCCGTACCAAGAGACCCAGTACTTC.

This clonotype was detected only a few times. The chain links TRBV19 to TRBJ2-7; D gene ambiguous. The V gene's germline CDR1 is LNHDA and CDR2 SQIVND (reference sequence). Trimming cost V 5 bases and J 3 bases, with 14 bases left between them. There are 14 residues in the CDR3. The DNA for the CDR3 is TGTGCCAGTAGTGAGGCCAGGCCCTTCTACGAGCAGTACTTC. This codes for CASSEARPFYEQYF.

There are many counts of this clonotype. The V and J genes are TRBV2 and TRBJ2-7; D not certain. Germline values: CDR1 SNHLY, CDR2 FYNNEI. The ends were cut back, 3 bases at V and 2 bases at J, with 14 bases in the middle. The CDR3 is 15 amino acids. The CDR3 region is CASSDIGVVAYEQYF. The CDR3 coding sequence is TGTGCCAGCAGTGACATAGGAGTGGTCGCCTACGAGCAGTACTTC.

The chain couples TRBV6-4 to TRBJ1-5; unclear D gene. The germline CDR1 and CDR2 sequences are MRHNA and SNTAGT. The CDR3 totals 14 residues. Trimming stripped 1 base from V and 7 bases from J, with 11 bases between. CDR3 in amino acids: CASSDWGGSQPQHF. The CDR3 nucleotides read TGTGCCAGCAGTGACTGGGGAGGGAGCCAGCCCCAGCATTTT.

V gene TRBV11-1 combines with J gene TRBJ2-7, with TRBD1 matching over 7 bases. The CDR3 is 14 residues long. Germline trimming cut 5 bases from V and 6 bases from J; bases unmatched to any gene: 10. Germline CDR1 and CDR2: SGHAT and FQDESV (reference sequence). The CDR3 coding sequence is TGTGCCAGCAGCCTCACGGGACAGCCCCTCGAGCAGTACTTC. Its translation: CASSLTGQPLEQYF.

Details on this clonotype: A much larger clone is a single base away; this may be a read error. This sequence joins TRBV6-1 and TRBJ1-4; D is unclear. CDR3 length equals 13 residues. The germline gives CDR1 MNHNS, CDR2 SASEGT. CDR3 protein: CATTVRLNEELFF. The CDR3 nucleotides read TGTGCCACAACTGTGAGACTTAATGAAGAACTGTTTTTT.

This clonotype was detected many times. The rearrangement uses TRBV12-3 or TRBV12-4 and TRBJ1-2; 10 nucleotides line up with TRBD1. V dropped 5 bases and J dropped 5; count of bases not matched to a gene: 5. The CDR3 spans 14 residues. The chain's CDR3 is CASSQTGGGYGYTF. For the CDR3, the DNA is TGTGCCAGCAGTCAGACAGGGGGCGGGTATGGCTACACCTTC.

This clonotype was picked up many times. The chain carries TRBV5-5 and TRBJ2-7; tentative D call: TRBD1 (6 bases). CDR1 SGHKS and CDR2 YYEKEE come from the germline V gene (reference sequence). V lost 7 bases, J lost 8 bases, and 16 bases lay in between. The CDR3 consists of 12 residues. Here the CDR3 DNA reads TGTGCCAGCGGAGAAACCGGACAGAAGCAGTACTTC. This sequence encodes CASGETGQKQYF.

This clonotype was recorded a few times. The CDR3 spells CSAPGLGSLYEQYF. CDR3 coding DNA: TGCAGTGCTCCGGGACTAGGAAGCCTCTACGAGCAGTACTTC. The rearrangement links TRBV20-1 to TRBJ2-7; 8 bases map to TRBD2. Germline V gives CDR1 DFQATT, CDR2 SNEGSKA (reference sequence). The CDR3 sequence is 14 residues long. Trimming cost V 5 bases and J 3 bases; bases outside gene matches: 9.

Comment on this clonotype: A much larger clone sits a single nucleotide away, making a read error possible. This rearrangement joins TRBV12-3 or TRBV12-4 to TRBJ1-2; D unresolved. The CDR3 has 12 residues. The CDR3 bases are TGTGCCAGCGGTTTAGCGCTTTATGGCTACACCTTC. Its protein product is CASGLALYGYTF.

Concerning this clonotype: A much larger clone is a single base away; this may be a read error. The J gene is TRBJ2-7, the V gene TRBV27; no reliable D call. This CDR3 comprises 9 residues. Germline CDR1 reads MNHEY; CDR2 reads SMNVEV (reference sequence). V was cut by 7 bases and J by 5 bases, with 3 bases left in between. CDR3 nucleotides: TGTGCCAGCACGGACGAGCAGTACTTC. Translated: CASTDEQYF.

The chain is built from TRBV18 and TRBJ1-4; D remains ambiguous. Germline V gene data show CDR1 as KGHSH and CDR2 as LQKENI. The germline V and J ends were trimmed by 4 bases and 0 bases, with 15 bases remaining between them. The CDR3 consists of 17 residues. This CDR3 is CASSQRNFIATNEKLFF. CDR3 in DNA: TGTGCCAGCTCACAACGGAACTTTATTGCAACTAATGAAAAACTGTTTTTT.

This clonotype was counted many times. This sequence joins TRBV12-5 and TRBJ2-3; D ambiguous. This CDR3 region has 18 residues. V was shortened by 0 bases and J by 4 bases, with 20 bases between the two germline ends. From germline, CDR1 is LGHNT and CDR2 FRNRAP. CDR3 residues: CASGLVLLGNPNADTQYF. The CDR3 DNA is TGTGCTAGTGGTTTGGTACTTCTGGGGAACCCTAACGCAGATACGCAGTATTTT.

Ten or more counts support this clonotype. A junction end diverges from the germline sequence, so it may reflect a read error. The chain combines TRBV28 with TRBJ1-4; D is possibly TRBD1 (5 bases). Germline V CDR1 and CDR2: MDHEN, SYDVKM. The CDR3 consists of 15 residues. Here the CDR3 reads CASSLPSGPNEKPFF. Written as DNA, the CDR3 is TGTGCCAGCAGTTTACCGTCAGGGCCGAATGAAAAACCGTTTTTT.

This clonotype was seen ten or more times. V and J are TRBV12-3 or TRBV12-4 and TRBJ2-5; weak D call: TRBD2 (6 bases). CDR3 size: 15 residues. V lost 4 bases to trimming and J lost 2 bases, with 14 bases between them. The CDR3 spells CASSSWAGKQETQYF. The CDR3 nucleotides read TGTGCCAGCAGTTCTTGGGCGGGGAAACAAGAGACCCAGTACTTC.

The CDR3 coding sequence is TGTGCCACCAGTGATATACAGGGAGGCACCGGGGAGCTGTTTTTT. It specifies CATSDIQGGTGELFF. The chain is built from TRBV24-1 and TRBJ2-2; either TRBD1 or TRBD2 may supply D (6 bases each). V was clipped by 3 bases and J by 4 bases, with 11 bases between them. Germline assignment: CDR1 KGHDR and CDR2 SFDVKD. The CDR3 is 15 residues long.

The sample holds many counts of this clonotype. The chain uses TRBV5-6 and TRBJ2-5; a possible D gene is TRBD1 (6 bases). The CDR3 is made up of 17 amino acids. In germline, CDR1 is SGHDT, CDR2 YYEEEE. The V gene lost 3 bases and the J gene lost 1 base, with 19 bases spanning the gap. CDR3 residues: CASSSFGLGATQETQYF. The DNA for the CDR3 is TGTGCCAGCAGCTCCTTCGGACTGGGGGCTACCCAAGAGACCCAGTACTTC.

In this sample, this clonotype turned up many times. The chain joins TRBV27 to TRBJ1-5; no clear D gene. The germline V gene encodes CDR1 MNHEY and CDR2 SMNVEV (reference sequence). The CDR3 runs 13 residues. Trimming left V 3 bases short and J 7 bases short, with 10 bases between. The CDR3 DNA follows: TGTGCCAGCAGTTTCACCCCCCAACAGCCCCAGCATTTT. It yields the protein CASSFTPQQPQHF.